This T cell receptor (beta chain) is from a study of T cell responses to AZD1222 COVID-19 vaccine. Clones were read by immunoSEQ multiplex PCR, and TCRdb kept only the in-frame ones, dropping some. Among 100,000 to 130,000 clones listed, about 85% were seen once. The CDR3 length is 15 residues. Unmatched junction bases numbered 9, after V lost 7 bases and J lost 7 bases. In germline, CDR1 is MNHEY, CDR2 SVGAGI. This clone appeared a few times. This TCR was recovered from an adult who received the AZD1222 COVID-19 vaccine. The J gene is TRBJ2-1, the V gene TRBV6-5; 11 nucleotides line up with TRBD1. The source material was peripheral blood, sampled 28 days after the second AZD1222 dose. The CDR3 DNA reads as TGTGCCAGCAACCCAGGGGGACAGGGGGTTAATGAGCAGTTCTTC. Translation: CASNPGGQGVNEQFF.